This T cell receptor (beta chain) is from a study of blood T cells in healthy people across ages. Study-wide results and limits: Roughly linear age-related decline in beta diversity appeared, significant by age roughly 40.

Comment on this clonotype: The antigen is unknown. The junction and the germline gene differ at one end; a read error may be behind it.

A J-beta primer mix and a sample-barcoded 5' primer were used in a second PCR of about 7 to 12 cycles. One entry per CDR3 protein results from TCRdb running MiXCR on the 5' RACE reads. Of fewer than 950,000 distinct CDR3 sequences in the sample, 35% to 40% are singletons; the top ten hold approximately 12%. CDR1 is LNHDA, CDR2 SQIVND, per germline (reference sequence). This CDR3 contains 15 residues. Isolation per sample recovered at least 7 million PBMCs. There were at least 5.5 micrograms of total RNA extracted from every sample. The clonotype originates from a man aged 18 to 29 in good health. V usage is TRBV19 and J usage is TRBJ2-7; maybe TRBD2 (6 bases). Sequenced material: blood. This CDR3 is CASSTSAGNSYERYF. The CDR3 DNA sequence: TGTGCCAGTAGTACTAGCGCAGGGAATTCCTACGAGCGGTACTTC.